The entry below describes one TCR beta chain. Antigen: not known. Documented time point: newly diagnosed, previously untreated cHL patient sample. Magnetic negative selection served to purify CD4+ T cells out of PBMCs that had been thawed. Comparison used PBMCs from newly diagnosed, untreated classical Hodgkin lymphoma. This specimen belongs to a study of PD-1 blockade in classical Hodgkin lymphoma. Notes on the study in general: Healthy donors reportedly exceeded newly diagnosed patients in baseline TCR diversity.

Profiled with immunoSEQ multiplex PCR; TCRdb holds only in-frame clones, not every one. Of 20,000 to 30,000 clones in the sample, roughly 89% were seen once. The TCR was taken from a human donor with classical Hodgkin lymphoma. Material: CD4+ T cells from blood.

The CDR3 spells CASGGGPNEKLFF. The CDR3 coding sequence is TGTGCCAGTGGTGGGGGGCCAAATGAAAAACTGTTTTTT. The chain employs TRBV28 and TRBJ1-4; perhaps TRBD1 as D (6 bases). Trimming shortened V by 9 bases and J by 5 bases, and 13 bases separated the two germline ends. CDR1 MDHEN and CDR2 SYDVKM come from the germline V gene. The CDR3 length is 13 residues.